A selection of T cell receptor beta chains follows, all from one sample in a study of blood T cell repertoires in COVID-19. The repertoire was sequenced with immunoSEQ multiplex PCR; TCRdb's copy has only in-frame clones and lacks some. The sample consists of approximately 50,000 clones, approximately 89% of them appearing once. What was sequenced was peripheral blood. These receptors all come from a woman at least 80 years old with acute or convalescent COVID-19. Both conserved end residues are part of each CDR3. Fields, in order: CDR3 protein, V gene, clone size. For some rows the clone size is stated as once, few or many, or as a class when expanded; others skip it.

CASSLGAGHSGANVLTF	TRBV7-9	NA
CASNYGATNEKLFF	TRBV5-8	NA
CARHGVGTQYF	TRBV30	NA
CASSPRRGASGTDTQYF	TRBV9	NA
CASSLGGDPTEAFF	TRBV7-2	NA
CASSRSSGANVLTF	TRBV7-9	NA
CASSKKGVPGAKNTEAFF	TRBV21-1	NA
CATRGVSTEAFF	TRBV6-6	NA
CAYHPGQMYQETQYF	TRBV30	NA
CASSEIQGNNSPLHF	TRBV2	NA
CASSRDRGSEKLFF	TRBV11-2	once
CASSLPSRGDTQYF	TRBV5-1	once
CASSRTGVREKLFF	TRBV28	NA
CASSIGGSSGGNSPLHF	TRBV19	few
CASSLGGGVNQPQHF	TRBV11-2	NA
CASSMSGMMETQYF	TRBV19	NA
CASSLAGQFPYGYTF	TRBV5-5	NA
CASSQTANTEAFF	TRBV3-1/TRBV3-2	NA
CATPGLAGGNTGELFF	TRBV2	NA
CASSLTQGYTQYF	TRBV27	NA
CASSIARGSYNEQFF	TRBV19	NA
CASSFYSGANVLTF	TRBV5-1	NA
CASSPGGADTGELFF	TRBV5-4	NA
CASSQVPGVPYEQYF	TRBV3-1/TRBV3-2	NA
CASSLEAGGVGELFF	TRBV5-1	NA
CASSKGNSPLHF	TRBV2	NA
CASSLLRAGIAGELFF	TRBV11-2	NA
CASSPAWARDYEQYF	TRBV5-1	NA
CASSLAGTEIYGYTF	TRBV5-1	NA
CASSLKAQGSSISNQPQHF	TRBV7-8	few
CASSPSGGGSTDTQYF	TRBV4-1	NA
CASSQGAGWNGNTIYF	TRBV14	NA
CASSSESAGARLYF	TRBV7-7	NA
CASSSLAGGRTYTQYF	TRBV7-2	NA
CASSLYPGTGNTIYF	TRBV5-1	NA
CASSLLLLNSPLHF	TRBV6-5	NA
CASSQARSAGEQYF	TRBV3-1/TRBV3-2	NA
CASSFGGPRQAFF	TRBV12-3/TRBV12-4	few
CASSLDRSSTDTQYF	TRBV5-4	NA
CASSEGYLAHEQFF	TRBV6-1	once
CASSLIGKQGEQYF	TRBV5-1	NA
CATTTGGREKLFF	TRBV19	NA
CASSLGQDAQHF	TRBV12-3/TRBV12-4	NA
CASSLWASGGVNEQFF	TRBV5-1	NA
CASSAQGGNSPLHF	TRBV7-9	NA
CASSPTGYTYNEQFF	TRBV3-1/TRBV3-2	hyperexpanded
CASSPQGNYGYTF	TRBV5-1	NA
CASDQGNEKLFF	TRBV6-5	NA
CASSPQGFPYEQYF	TRBV19	NA
CATSPLGDKNTGELFF	TRBV15	NA
CASSFGASGGWETQYF	TRBV27	once
CASSMGQRDYEQYF	TRBV6-5	NA
CASTGGVFSGYTF	TRBV19	NA